This TCR beta chain was sequenced for a study of human T cells and chemical hapten exposure. Noted time point: pre-sensitization, week 0. As for treatment: therapeutic diphenylcyclopropenone sensitization with weekly scalp DPC. TCRdb ran MiXCR on the RACE reads and lists one entry per CDR3 protein. The table lists around 250,000 distinct CDR3 sequences, about 9% of them singletons. The CDR3 loop spans 15 amino acids. V lost 1 base, J lost 3 bases, and 9 bases lay in between. The specimen comprised whole blood, sampled in connection with sensitization to the hapten diphenylcyclopropenone (DPC). The clonotype originates from a woman aged 40 to 49 with alopecia areata. Some clones in this sample may be carry-over from other donors' samples. V usage is TRBV12-3 or TRBV12-4 and J usage is TRBJ2-2; the D gene is possibly TRBD2 (5 bases). CDR3 DNA sequence: TGTGCCAGCAGTTTAGGAAGGAGGCACACCGGGGAGCTGTTTTTT. This encodes CASSLGRRHTGELFF.